This record covers a single TCR beta chain. This entry belongs to a study of cytomegalovirus exposure and HLA in healthy donors. Use of 60 Vbeta and 13 Jbeta primers characterized the PCR. Here immunoSEQ multiplex PCR was the method, and the copy in TCRdb shows in-frame clones only, minus some. The sample consists of 200,000 to 300,000 clones, 70% to 90% of them appearing once. The sample consisted of PBMCs. The source is a middle-aged woman in good health and CMV-seropositive.

The CDR3 DNA is TGTGCCAGCAGCTTAGGTTTAGCGCCCTACAATGAGCAGTTCTTC. This translates into CASSLGLAPYNEQFF. The J gene is TRBJ2-1, the V gene TRBV7-9; D perhaps matches TRBD2 (5 bases). The CDR3 runs 15 residues. Germline loops: CDR1 SEHNR, CDR2 FQNEAQ (reference sequence). V dropped 1 base and J dropped 2 bases, with 9 bases sitting between them.